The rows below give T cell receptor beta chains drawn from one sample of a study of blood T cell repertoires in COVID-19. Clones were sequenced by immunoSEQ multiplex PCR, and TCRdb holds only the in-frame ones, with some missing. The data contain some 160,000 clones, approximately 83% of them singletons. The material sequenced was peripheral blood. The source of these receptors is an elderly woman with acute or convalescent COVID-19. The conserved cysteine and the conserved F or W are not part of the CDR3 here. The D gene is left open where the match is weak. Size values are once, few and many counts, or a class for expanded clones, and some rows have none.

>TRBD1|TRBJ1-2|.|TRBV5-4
ASTLRDRVSGYT
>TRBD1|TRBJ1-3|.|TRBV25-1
ASSGRTGPGNTIY
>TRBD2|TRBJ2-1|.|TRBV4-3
ASSLWTSGGDNEQF
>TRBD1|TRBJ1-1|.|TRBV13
ASSRGQAVTEAF
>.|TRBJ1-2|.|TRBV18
ASSLLENEGYT
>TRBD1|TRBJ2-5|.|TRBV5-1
ASSLTGSGETQY
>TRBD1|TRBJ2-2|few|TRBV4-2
ASSQRQGADTGELF
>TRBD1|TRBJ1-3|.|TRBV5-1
ASSLGDGTGENTIY
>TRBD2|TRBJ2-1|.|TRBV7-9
ASSLRAGGISEQF
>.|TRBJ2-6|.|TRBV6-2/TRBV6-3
ASSLTGAGANVLT
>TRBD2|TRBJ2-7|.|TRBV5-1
ASSLGGTSGTYEQY
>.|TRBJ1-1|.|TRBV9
ASSEGENTEAF
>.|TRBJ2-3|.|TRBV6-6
ASSYSPASNTQY
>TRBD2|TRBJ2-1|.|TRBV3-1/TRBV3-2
ASSPTVAGVGEQF
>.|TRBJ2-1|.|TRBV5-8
ASSLAAHGGEQF
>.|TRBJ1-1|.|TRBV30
AWSTGRTEAF
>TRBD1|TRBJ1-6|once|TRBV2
ASSAGGSLH
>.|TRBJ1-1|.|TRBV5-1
ASSLDMGGEAF
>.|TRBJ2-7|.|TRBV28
ASSLVGLAISYEQY
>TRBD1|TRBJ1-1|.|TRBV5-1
ASSDRVNTEAF
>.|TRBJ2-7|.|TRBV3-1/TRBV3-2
ASSHNRFSYEQY
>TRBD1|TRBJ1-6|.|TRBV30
AWDQGVDSPLH
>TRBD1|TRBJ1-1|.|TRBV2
ASLTGGSAF
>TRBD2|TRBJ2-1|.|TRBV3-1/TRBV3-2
ASSPGLADYYNEQF
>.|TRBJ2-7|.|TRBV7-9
ASSYNREYEQY
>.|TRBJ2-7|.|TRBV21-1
ASSNMGVRSRREQY
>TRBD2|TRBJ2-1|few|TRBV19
ASSIIAGGINEQF
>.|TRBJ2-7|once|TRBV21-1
AIIRDRGYEQY
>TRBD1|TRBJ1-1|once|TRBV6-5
ASSYQDRLEAF
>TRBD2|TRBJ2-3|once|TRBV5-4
ASSGGLAETDTQY
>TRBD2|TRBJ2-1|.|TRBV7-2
ASSPGLAVYNEQF
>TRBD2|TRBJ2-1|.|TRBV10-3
AIRGLAGGDEQF
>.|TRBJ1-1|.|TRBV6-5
ASSYAGLFAEAF
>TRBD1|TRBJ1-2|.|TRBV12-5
AIGQGYGYT
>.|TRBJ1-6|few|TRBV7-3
ASSSPRGQTNSPLH
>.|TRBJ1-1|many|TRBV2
ASSYRENTEAF
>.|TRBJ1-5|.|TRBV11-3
ASSFGSNQPQH
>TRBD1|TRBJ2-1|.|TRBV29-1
SVEAKGQSSYNEQF
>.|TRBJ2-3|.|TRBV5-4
ASSLGQRLTDTQY
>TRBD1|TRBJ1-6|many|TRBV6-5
ASGTELNNSPLH
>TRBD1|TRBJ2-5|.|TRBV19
ASSSGTGVETQY
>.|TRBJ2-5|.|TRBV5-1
ASSPQSSVQETQY
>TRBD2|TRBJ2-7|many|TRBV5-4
ASSFNLAGGFDEQY
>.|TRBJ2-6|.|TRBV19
ASSIGRRSGANVLT
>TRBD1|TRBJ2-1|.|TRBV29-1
SVESVTGGFNEQF
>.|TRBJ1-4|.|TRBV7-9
ASSFTTNEEKLF
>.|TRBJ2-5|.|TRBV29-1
SASRREETQY
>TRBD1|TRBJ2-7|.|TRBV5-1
ASSQTDRGLGRTYEQY
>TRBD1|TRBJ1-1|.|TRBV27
ASSLSTGSTEAF
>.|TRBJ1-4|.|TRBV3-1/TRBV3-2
ASSKRGATNEKLF
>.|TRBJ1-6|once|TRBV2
ASSERQGLNSPLH
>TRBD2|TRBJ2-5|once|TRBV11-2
ASSSRGLAGETQY
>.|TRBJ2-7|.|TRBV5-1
ASSWPGSYEQY